Included here is one T cell receptor beta chain sequence, with context. Its specificity is unknown. Germline CDR1 and CDR2: LNHDA and SQIVND (reference sequence). This CDR3 spans 17 amino acids. Trimming removed 8 bases from V and 2 bases from J, with 22 bases in between. Amplified TCR beta CDR3 regions derived from RNA transcripts. Primed by the HTBI set, a first-round RT-PCR was run on the TCR CDR3. TCRdb re-analysed the multiplex PCR reads in MiXCR, keeping a single row per CDR3 protein. The sample lists hundreds of thousands of distinct CDR3 sequences, about 20% occurring once. The sample is drawn from a study of T cells in Graves' hyperthyroidism and ophthalmopathy. Study results and limitations: Most thyroid clonotypes with frequency above 0.001 were detected in blood.

Not enrolled were patients with uncontrolled infection, other autoimmune disease, pregnancy or lactation. Roughly 10 ml of fresh peripheral blood supplied the PBMCs. This TCR was recovered from a man in his thirties or forties with Graves' ophthalmopathy. Sequences were obtained from blood. The gene calls are TRBV19 and TRBJ1-5; D is unresolved. The CDR3 loop is CASSQALGRVGNQPQHF. The DNA for the CDR3 is TGTGCCAGTTCCCAGGCGTTGGGTCGGGTGGGCAATCAGCCCCAGCATTTT. The complete variable domain, with remaining parts taken from reference TRBV19 and TRBJ1-5, reads DGGITQSPKYLFRKEGQNVTLSCEQNLNHDAMYWYRQDPGQGLRLIYYSQIVNDFQKGDIAEGYSVSREKKESFPLTVTSAQKNPTAFYLCASSQALGRVGNQPQHFGDGTRLSIL.